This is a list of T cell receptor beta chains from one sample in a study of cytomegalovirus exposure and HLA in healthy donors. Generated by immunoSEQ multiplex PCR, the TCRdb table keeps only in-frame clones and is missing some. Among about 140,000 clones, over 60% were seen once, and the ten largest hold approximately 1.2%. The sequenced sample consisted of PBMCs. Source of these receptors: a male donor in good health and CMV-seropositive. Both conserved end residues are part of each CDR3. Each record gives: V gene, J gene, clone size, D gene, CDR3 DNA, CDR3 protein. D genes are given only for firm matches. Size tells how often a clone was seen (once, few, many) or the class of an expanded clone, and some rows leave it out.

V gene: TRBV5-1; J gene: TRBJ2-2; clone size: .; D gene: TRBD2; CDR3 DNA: TGCGCCAGCAGCCCGGGGGGGACACCGAACACCGGGGAGCTGTTTTTT; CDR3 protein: CASSPGGTPNTGELFF
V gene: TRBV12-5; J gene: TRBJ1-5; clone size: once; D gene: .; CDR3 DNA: TGTGCTAGTGGTTTTGGGGCAGGAGGGCAGCCCCAGCATTTT; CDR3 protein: CASGFGAGGQPQHF
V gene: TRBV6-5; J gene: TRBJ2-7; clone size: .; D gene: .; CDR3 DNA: TGTGCCAGCAGTTACGCTCCTGGGGCATACGAGCAGTACTTC; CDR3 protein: CASSYAPGAYEQYF
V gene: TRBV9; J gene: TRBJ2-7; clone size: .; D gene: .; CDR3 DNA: TGTGCCAGCAGCGTAGGTGGGGTGGGGGGGCTGAGCGAGCAGTACTTC; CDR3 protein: CASSVGGVGGLSEQYF
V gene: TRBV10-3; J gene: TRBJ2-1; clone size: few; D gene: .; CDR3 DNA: TGTGCCATCACTTCTTCAGGGAATGAGCAGTTCTTC; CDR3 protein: CAITSSGNEQFF
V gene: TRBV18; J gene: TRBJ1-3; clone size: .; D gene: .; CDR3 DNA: TGTGCCAGCTCACCAGTCAGGACTGGAAACACCATATATTTT; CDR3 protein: CASSPVRTGNTIYF
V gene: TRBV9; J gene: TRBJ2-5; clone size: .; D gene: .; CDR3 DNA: TGTGCCAGCAGCTCCCGACTAGGCCGGGAGACCCAGTACTTC; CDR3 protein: CASSSRLGRETQYF
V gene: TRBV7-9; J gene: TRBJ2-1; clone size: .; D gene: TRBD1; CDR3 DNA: TGTGCCAGCAGCACCTACAGGGGGCATGAGCAGTTCTTC; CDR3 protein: CASSTYRGHEQFF
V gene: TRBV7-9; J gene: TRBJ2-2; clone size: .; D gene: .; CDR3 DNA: TGTGCCAGCAGTTACCTATCTAGGTTCCACACCGGGGAGCTGTTTTTT; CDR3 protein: CASSYLSRFHTGELFF
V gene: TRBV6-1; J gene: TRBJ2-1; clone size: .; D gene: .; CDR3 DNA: TGTGCCAGCAGTGAAGGGGCGAATTTGGCGGGGTACAATGAGCAGTTCTTC; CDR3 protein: CASSEGANLAGYNEQFF
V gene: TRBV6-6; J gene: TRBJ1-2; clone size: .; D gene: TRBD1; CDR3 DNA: TGTGCCAGCAGTTTGACAGGGGGTGCCGGTGGCTACACCTTC; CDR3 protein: CASSLTGGAGGYTF
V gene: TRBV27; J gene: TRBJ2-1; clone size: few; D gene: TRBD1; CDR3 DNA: TGTGCCAGCAGGGACGACAGGGGGGGAGTCAATGAGCAGTTCTTC; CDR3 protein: CASRDDRGGVNEQFF
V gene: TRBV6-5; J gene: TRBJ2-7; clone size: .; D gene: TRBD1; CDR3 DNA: TGTGCCAGCAGTACTCCGGGACAGTTCTACGAGCAGTACTTC; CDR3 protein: CASSTPGQFYEQYF
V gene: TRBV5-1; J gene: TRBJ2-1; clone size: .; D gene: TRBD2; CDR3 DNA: TGCGCCAGCAGCTTGGAAGGGGACCCGTCGATTGTGGGGACTAGAGGCGAGAATGAGCAGTTCTTC; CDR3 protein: CASSLEGDPSIVGTRGENEQFF
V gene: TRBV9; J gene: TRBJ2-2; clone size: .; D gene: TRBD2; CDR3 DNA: TGTGCCAGCAGCCCTAGCGGGAACACCGGGGAGCTGTTTTTT; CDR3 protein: CASSPSGNTGELFF
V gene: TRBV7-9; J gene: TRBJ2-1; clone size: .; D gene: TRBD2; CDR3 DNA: TGTGCCAGCAGCCGCCCGACTAGCGGGTTATACAATGAGCAGTTCTTC; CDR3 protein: CASSRPTSGLYNEQFF
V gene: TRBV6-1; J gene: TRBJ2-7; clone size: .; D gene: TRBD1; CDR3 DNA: TGTGCCAGCAGCCAAACGCAGGGGGCTAGTTACGAGCAGTACTTC; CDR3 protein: CASSQTQGASYEQYF
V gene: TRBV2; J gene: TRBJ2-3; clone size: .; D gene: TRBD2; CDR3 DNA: TGTGCCAGCAGTCTAGCGGATGGGGGGTTTTCAGATACGCAGTATTTT; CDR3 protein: CASSLADGGFSDTQYF
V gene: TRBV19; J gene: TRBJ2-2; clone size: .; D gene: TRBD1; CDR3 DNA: TGTGCCAGTAGTCTGACAGGGGACACCGGGGAGCTGTTTTTT; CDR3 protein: CASSLTGDTGELFF
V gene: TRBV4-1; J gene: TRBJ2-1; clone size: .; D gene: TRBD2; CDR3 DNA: TGCGCCAGCAGCCAAGATGGACTAGCCGCCGACAATGAGCAGTTCTTC; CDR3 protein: CASSQDGLAADNEQFF
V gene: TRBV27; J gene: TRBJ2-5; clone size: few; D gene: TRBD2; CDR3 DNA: TGTGCCAGCGGCTTACCGGGACTAGCAGGGGAGACCCAGTACTTC; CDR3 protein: CASGLPGLAGETQYF
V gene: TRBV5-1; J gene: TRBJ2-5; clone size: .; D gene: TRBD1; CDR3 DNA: TGCGCCAGCAGCGCGACAGGGAACCAAGAGACCCAATACTTC; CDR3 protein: CASSATGNQETQYF
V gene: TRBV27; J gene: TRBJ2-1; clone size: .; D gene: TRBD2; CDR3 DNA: TGTGCCAGCAGTTTCATGACTAGCGGGGTCGGGGAGCAGTTCTTC; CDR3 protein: CASSFMTSGVGEQFF
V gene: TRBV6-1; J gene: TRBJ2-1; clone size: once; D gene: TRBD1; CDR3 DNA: TGTGCCAGCAGTGTCGCGGACAGGAACTACAATGAGCAGTTCTTC; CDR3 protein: CASSVADRNYNEQFF
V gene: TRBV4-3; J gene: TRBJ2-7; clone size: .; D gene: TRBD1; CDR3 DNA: TGCGCCAGCAGCCAAGATCCCCACAGGGGTTGGGAGCAGTACTTC; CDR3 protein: CASSQDPHRGWEQYF
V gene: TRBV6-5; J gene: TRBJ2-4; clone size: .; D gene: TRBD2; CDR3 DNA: TGTGCCAGCAGACTAGCGGTAGCCAAAAACATTCAGTACTTC; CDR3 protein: CASRLAVAKNIQYF
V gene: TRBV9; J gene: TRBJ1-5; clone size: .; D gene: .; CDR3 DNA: TGTGCCAGCAGCGTAGGGTCAGGGCTATCAAATCAGCCCCAGCATTTT; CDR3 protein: CASSVGSGLSNQPQHF
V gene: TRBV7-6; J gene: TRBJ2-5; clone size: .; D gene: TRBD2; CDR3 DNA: TGTGCCAGCAGCTTAGGAGGACTAGCGGGGGGGCCGTTGGGAGAGACCCAGTACTTC; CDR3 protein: CASSLGGLAGGPLGETQYF
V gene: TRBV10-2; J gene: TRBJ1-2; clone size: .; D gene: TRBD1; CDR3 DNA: TGCGCCAGCAGTGAGAGGACAGGGCCCTATGGCTACACCTTC; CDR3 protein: CASSERTGPYGYTF
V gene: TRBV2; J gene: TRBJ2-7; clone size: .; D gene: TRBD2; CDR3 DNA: TGTGCCAGCAGACGGGAGGGAGTGGACGAGCAGTACTTC; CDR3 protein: CASRREGVDEQYF
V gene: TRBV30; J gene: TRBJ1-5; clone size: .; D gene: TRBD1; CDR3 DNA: TGTGCCTGGAAGGCCGGGACAGGGGGTTTCCAGCCCCAGCATTTT; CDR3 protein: CAWKAGTGGFQPQHF